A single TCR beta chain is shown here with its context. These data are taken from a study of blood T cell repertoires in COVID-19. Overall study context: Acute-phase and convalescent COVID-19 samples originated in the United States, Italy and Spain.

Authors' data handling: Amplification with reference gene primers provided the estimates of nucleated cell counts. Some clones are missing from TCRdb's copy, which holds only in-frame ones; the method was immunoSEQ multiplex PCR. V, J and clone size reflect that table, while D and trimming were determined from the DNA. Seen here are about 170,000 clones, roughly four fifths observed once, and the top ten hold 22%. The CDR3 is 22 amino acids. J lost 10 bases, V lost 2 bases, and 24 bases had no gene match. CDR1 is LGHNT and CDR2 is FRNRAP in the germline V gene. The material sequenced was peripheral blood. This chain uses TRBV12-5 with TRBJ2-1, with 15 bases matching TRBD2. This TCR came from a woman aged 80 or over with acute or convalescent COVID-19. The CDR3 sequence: CASGLTRTGLITGTSGRNEQFF. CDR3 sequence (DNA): TGTGCTAGTGGTTTGACCCGGACAGGGTTAATAACCGGGACTAGCGGGAGGAACGAGCAGTTCTTC.